Sequencing of this T cell receptor beta chain was carried out in a study of post-analysis software for immune sequencing data. Study results and limitations: Patients carried five TRBV segments more frequently than controls did, and TRBV5-6, TRBV5-1 and TRBV20-1 were among them. Batch-matched samples strongly co-clustered by F measure.

Germline-derived CDR1 and CDR2 are SGHAT and FQNNGV. The CDR3 totals 14 residues. V dropped 1 base and J dropped 13 bases, with 17 bases sitting between them. About this clonotype itself: As yet, its antigen is unknown.

Presence of unique molecular identifiers characterized the TCR beta cDNA libraries. A population of roughly 0.95 to 10 million T cells gave rise to about half a million cDNA molecules. In TCRdb, the PCR reads were re-called with MiXCR into one record per CDR3 protein. The sample includes more than 500,000 distinct CDR3 sequences, under 40% of them seen just once. Sequencing was performed on blood. V usage is TRBV11-2 and J usage is TRBJ2-4, with D tentatively TRBD2 (7 bases). The receptor was derived from a girl under 18 with multiple sclerosis. CDR3 in DNA: TGTGCCAGCAGCTTAGGCCCCGGGGGGCGAGAGCAGTACTTC. This sequence encodes CASSLGPGGREQYF.